This section outlines one T cell receptor beta chain sequence together with its context. A much larger clone lies a single base off, so this may be a read error. Looked up from germline, CDR1 is SGHNT and CDR2 is YYREEE (reference sequence). The CDR3 is 16 amino acids. This entry belongs to a study of prognosis after radiotherapy for stage I lung cancer. Genomic DNA served as the source from which two-round multiplex PCR generated TCR beta CDR3 amplicons. Primers specific to each TRBV and TRBJ gene drove first-round PCR. TCRdb reprocessed the multiplex PCR reads with MiXCR, giving one entry per CDR3 protein. The repertoire has approximately 28,000 distinct CDR3 sequences, roughly 41% of them found once; the top ten carry 32%.

This TCR was recovered from a donor aged 50 or older with non-small cell lung cancer. The sample in question was PBMCs, obtained before or after stereotactic body radiation therapy (not recorded which). V and J are TRBV5-4 and TRBJ2-5; the match to TRBD2 covers 11 bases. This chain's CDR3 is CSSSSALAGGGETQYF. The CDR3 DNA sequence: TGTTCCAGCAGCTCCGCCCTAGCGGGAGGCGGAGAGACCCAGTACTTC.